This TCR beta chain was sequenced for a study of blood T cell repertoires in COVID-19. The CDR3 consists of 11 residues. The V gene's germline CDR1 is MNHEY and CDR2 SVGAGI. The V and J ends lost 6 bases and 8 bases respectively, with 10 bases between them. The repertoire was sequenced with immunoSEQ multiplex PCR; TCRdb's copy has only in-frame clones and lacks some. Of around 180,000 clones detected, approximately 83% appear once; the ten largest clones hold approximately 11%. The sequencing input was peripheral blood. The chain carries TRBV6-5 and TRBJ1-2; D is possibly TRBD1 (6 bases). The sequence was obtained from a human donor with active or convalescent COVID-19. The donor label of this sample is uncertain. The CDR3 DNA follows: TGTGCCAGCAGGGCAGGGGAGGGCTACACCTTC. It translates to CASRAGEGYTF.